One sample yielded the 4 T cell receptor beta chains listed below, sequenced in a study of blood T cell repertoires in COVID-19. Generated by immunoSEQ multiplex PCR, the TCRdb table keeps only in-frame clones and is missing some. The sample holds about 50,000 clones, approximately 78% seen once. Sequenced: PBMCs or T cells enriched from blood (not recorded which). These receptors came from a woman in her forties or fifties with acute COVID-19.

CDR3 DNA: TGTGCCAGCAGCCCAGGGACTAGCGGGGTATCGGAGACCCAGTACTTC. This encodes CASSPGTSGVSETQYF. The chain links TRBV11-3 to TRBJ2-5, with 13 bases identical to TRBD2. The germline CDR1 and CDR2 sequences are SGHNT and YENEEA. V lost 5 bases to trimming and J lost 5 bases; unmatched junction nucleotides: 8. This CDR3 comprises 16 residues.

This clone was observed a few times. The CDR3: CASSYRQPYRGEQFF. The DNA for the CDR3 is TGTGCCAGCAGTTACCGACAGCCCTACAGGGGTGAGCAGTTCTTC. V gene TRBV6-5 combines with J gene TRBJ2-1; 7 bases align to TRBD1. The CDR3 contains 15 residues. CDR1 is MNHEY, CDR2 SVGAGI, per germline. After removal of 2 bases from V and 9 bases from J, the junction contained 10 bases not matched to a gene.

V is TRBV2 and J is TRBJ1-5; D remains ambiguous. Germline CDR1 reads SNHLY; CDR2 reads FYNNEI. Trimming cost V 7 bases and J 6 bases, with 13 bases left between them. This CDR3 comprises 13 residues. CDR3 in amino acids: CASNADPGQPQHF. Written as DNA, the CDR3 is TGTGCCAGCAATGCCGACCCAGGTCAGCCCCAGCATTTT.

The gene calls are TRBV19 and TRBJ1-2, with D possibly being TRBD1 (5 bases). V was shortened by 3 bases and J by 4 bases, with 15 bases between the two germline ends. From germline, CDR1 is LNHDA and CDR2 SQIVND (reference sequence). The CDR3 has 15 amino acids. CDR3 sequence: CASSMAAGVSYGYTF. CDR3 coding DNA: TGTGCCAGTAGTATGGCGGCGGGGGTAAGCTATGGCTACACCTTC.